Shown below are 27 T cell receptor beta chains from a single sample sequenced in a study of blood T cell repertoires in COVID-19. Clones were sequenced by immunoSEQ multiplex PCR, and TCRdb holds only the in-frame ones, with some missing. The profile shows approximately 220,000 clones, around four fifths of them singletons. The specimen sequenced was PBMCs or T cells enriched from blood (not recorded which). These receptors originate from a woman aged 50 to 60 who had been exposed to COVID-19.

The CDR3 sequence is CASSLGPGLNTEAFF. CDR3 in DNA: TGTGCCAGCAGCTTGGGCCCAGGACTTAACACTGAAGCTTTCTTT. J is TRBJ1-1 and V is TRBV5-4; unclear D gene. This CDR3 is 15 amino acids long. Trimming removed 0 bases at V and 2 bases at J, with 11 bases between. Germline CDR1 reads SGHNT; CDR2 reads YYREEE (reference sequence).

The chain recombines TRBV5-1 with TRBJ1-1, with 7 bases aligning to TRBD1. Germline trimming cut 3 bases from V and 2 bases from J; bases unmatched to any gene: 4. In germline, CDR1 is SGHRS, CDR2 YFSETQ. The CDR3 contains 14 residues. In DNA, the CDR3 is TGCGCCAGCAGCTGGGGGACAGCAAACACTGAAGCTTTCTTT. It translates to CASSWGTANTEAFF.

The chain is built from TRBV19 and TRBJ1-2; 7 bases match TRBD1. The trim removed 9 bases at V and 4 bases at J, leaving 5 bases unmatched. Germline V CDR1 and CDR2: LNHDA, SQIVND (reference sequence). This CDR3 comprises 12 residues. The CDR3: CASGDRIYGYTF. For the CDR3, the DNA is TGTGCCAGCGGGGACAGAATCTATGGCTACACCTTC.

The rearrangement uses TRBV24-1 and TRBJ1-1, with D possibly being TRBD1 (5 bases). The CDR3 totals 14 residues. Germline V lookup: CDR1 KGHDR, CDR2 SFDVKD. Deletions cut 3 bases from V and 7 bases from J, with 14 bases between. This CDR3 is CATSDGDSKNEAFF. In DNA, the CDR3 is TGTGCCACCAGTGATGGTGACAGCAAAAATGAAGCTTTCTTT.

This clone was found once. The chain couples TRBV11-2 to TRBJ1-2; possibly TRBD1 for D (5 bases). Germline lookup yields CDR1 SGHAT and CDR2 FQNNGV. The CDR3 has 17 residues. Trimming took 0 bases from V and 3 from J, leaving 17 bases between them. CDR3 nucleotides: TGTGCCAGCAGCTTAGATCTGACAGTGGCCTTTTACTATGGCTACACCTTC. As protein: CASSLDLTVAFYYGYTF.

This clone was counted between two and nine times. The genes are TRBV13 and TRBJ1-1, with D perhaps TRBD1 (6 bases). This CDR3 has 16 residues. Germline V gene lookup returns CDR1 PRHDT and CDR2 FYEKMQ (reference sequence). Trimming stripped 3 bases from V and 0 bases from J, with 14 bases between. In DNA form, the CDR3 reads TGTGCCAGCAGCTTCTCGACAGGCATCTTGAACACTGAAGCTTTCTTT. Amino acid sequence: CASSFSTGILNTEAFF.

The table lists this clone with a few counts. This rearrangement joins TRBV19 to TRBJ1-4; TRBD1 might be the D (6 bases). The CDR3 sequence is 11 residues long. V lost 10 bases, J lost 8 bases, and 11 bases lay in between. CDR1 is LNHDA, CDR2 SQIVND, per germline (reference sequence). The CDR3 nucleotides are TGTGCCACAGGGGTAGGGGAAAAACTGTTTTTT. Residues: CATGVGEKLFF.

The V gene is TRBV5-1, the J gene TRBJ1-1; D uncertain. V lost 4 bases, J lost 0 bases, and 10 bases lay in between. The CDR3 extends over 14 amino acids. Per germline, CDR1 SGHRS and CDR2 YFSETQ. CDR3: CASSASLMNTEAFF. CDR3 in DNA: TGCGCCAGCAGCGCGAGCCTGATGAACACTGAAGCTTTCTTT.

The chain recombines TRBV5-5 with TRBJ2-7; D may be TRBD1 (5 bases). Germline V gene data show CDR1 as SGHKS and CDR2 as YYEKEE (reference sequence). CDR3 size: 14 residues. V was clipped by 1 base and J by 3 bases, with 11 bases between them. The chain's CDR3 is CASSLNPGIYEQYF. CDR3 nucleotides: TGTGCCAGCAGCTTGAATCCAGGGATCTACGAGCAGTACTTC.

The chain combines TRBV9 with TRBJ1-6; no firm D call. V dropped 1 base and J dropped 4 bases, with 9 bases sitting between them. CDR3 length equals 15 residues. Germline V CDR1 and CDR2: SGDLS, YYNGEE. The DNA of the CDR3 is TGTGCCAGCAGCGTAAGTGAGGCGTATAATTCACCCCTCCACTTT. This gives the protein CASSVSEAYNSPLHF.

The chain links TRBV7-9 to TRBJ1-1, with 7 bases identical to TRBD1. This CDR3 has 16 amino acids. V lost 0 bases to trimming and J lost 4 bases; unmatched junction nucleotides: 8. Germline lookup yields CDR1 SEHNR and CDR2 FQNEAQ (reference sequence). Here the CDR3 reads CASSLALQGMSTEAFF. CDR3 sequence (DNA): TGTGCCAGCAGCTTAGCGCTACAGGGGATGAGCACTGAAGCTTTCTTT.

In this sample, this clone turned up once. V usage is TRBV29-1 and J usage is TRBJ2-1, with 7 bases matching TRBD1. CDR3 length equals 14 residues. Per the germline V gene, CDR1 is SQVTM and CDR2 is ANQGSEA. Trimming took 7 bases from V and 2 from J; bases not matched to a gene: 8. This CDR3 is CSAQGGETYNEQFF. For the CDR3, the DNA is TGCAGCGCCCAAGGGGGCGAGACCTACAATGAGCAGTTCTTC.

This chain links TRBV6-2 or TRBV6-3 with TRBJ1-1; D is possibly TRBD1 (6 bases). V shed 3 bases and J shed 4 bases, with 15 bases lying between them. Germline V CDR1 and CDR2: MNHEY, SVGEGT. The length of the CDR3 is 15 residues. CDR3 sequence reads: CASSYAGVRGTEAFF. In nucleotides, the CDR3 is TGTGCCAGCAGTTATGCAGGGGTAAGGGGCACTGAAGCTTTCTTT.

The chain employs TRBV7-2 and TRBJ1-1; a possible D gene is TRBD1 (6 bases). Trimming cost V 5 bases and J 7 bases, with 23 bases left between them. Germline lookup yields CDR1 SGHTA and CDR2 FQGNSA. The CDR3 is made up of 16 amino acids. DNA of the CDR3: TGTGCCAGCAGCGTAAGGGGGATGCAGGGGCACGGTGAAGCTTTCTTT. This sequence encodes CASSVRGMQGHGEAFF.

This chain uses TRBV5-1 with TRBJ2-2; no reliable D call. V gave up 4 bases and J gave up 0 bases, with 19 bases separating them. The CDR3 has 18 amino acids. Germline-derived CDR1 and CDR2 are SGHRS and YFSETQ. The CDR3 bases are TGCGCCAGCAGCCCCCTTATCGGCAGGTCTGCGAACACCGGGGAGCTGTTTTTT. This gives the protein CASSPLIGRSANTGELFF.

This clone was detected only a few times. Written as DNA, the CDR3 is TGCAGCGTTGAGGGGGGTTTAATTGACACTGAAGCTTTCTTT. This codes for CSVEGGLIDTEAFF. The chain carries TRBV29-1 and TRBJ1-1; weak D call: TRBD1 (5 bases). This CDR3 is built from 14 residues. V lost 3 bases and J 3 bases, leaving 14 bases between the germline ends. Germline V gene lookup returns CDR1 SQVTM and CDR2 ANQGSEA.

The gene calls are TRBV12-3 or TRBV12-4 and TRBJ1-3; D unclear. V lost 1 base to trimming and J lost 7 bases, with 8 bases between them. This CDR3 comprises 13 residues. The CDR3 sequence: CASSLGGRNTIYF. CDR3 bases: TGTGCCAGCAGTTTAGGAGGTCGGAACACCATATATTTT.

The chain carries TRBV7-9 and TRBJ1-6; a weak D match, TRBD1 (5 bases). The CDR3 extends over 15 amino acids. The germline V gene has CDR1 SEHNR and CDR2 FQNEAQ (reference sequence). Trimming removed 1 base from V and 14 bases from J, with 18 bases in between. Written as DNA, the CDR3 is TGTGCCAGCAGCTTAGAATGGGGCTGGAATTCGGCCCTCCACTTT. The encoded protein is CASSLEWGWNSALHF. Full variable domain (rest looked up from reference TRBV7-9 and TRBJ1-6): DTGVSQNPRHKITKRGQNVTFRCDPISEHNRLYWYRQTLGQGPEFLTYFQNEAQLEKSRLLSDRFSAERPKGSFSTLEIQRTEQGDSAMYLCASSLEWGWNSALHFGNGTRLTVT.

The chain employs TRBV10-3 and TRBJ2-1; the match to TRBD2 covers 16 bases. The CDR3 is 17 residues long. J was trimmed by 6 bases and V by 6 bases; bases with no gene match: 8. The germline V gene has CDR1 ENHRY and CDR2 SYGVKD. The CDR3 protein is CAIRETGTSGGGNEQFF. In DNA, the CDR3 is TGTGCCATCAGAGAAACCGGGACTAGCGGGGGGGGCAATGAGCAGTTCTTC.

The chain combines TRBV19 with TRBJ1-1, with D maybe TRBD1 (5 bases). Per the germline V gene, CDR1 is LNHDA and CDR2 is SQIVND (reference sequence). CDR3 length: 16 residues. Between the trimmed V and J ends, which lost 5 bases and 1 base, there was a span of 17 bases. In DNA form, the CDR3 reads TGTGCCAGTAGTGGGGAGATCTCGGGGGGGAACACTGAAGCTTTCTTT. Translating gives CASSGEISGGNTEAFF.

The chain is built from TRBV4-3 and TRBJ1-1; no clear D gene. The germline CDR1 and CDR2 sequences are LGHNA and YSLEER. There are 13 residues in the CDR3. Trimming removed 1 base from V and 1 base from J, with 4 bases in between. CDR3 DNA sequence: TGCGCCAGCAGCCAAGTTCAGAACACTGAAGCTTTCTTT. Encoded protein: CASSQVQNTEAFF.

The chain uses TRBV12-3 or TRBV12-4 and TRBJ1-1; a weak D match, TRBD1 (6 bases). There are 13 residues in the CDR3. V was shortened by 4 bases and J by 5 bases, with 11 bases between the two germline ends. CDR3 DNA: TGTGCCAGCAGTTCGAGGACAGAAACTGAAGCTTTCTTT. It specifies CASSSRTETEAFF.

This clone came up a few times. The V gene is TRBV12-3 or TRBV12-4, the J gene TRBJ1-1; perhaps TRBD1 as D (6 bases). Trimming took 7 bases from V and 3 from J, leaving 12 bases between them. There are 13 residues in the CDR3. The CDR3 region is CASIDYRDTEAFF. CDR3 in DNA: TGTGCCAGCATTGATTACAGGGACACTGAAGCTTTCTTT.

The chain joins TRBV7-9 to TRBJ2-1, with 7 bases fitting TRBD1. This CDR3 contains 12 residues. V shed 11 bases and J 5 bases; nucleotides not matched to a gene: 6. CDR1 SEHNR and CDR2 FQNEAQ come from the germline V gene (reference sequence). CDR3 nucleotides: TGTGCCCAAGGACAGGCTAACAATGAGCAGTTCTTC. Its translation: CAQGQANNEQFF.

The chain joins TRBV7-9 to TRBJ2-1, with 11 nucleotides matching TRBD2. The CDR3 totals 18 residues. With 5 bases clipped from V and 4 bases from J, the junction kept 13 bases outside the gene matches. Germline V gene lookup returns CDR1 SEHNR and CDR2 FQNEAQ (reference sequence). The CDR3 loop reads CASSLRGSGGALYNEQFF. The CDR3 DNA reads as TGTGCCAGCAGCCTAAGGGGTAGCGGGGGGGCACTTTACAATGAGCAGTTCTTC.

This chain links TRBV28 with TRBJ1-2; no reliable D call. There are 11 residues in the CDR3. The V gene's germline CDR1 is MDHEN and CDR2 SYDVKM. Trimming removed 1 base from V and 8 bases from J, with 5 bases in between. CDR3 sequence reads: CASSLLGGYTF. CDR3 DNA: TGTGCCAGCAGTTTATTGGGCGGCTACACCTTC.

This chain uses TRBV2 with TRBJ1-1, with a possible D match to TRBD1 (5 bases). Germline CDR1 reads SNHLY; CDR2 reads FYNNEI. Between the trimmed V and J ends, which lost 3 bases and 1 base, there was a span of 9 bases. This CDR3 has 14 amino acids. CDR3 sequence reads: CASSEVTGNTEAFF. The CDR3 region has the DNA TGTGCCAGCAGTGAGGTCACAGGGAACACTGAAGCTTTCTTT.